This TCR beta chain is drawn from a study of blood T cell repertoires in COVID-19. Study-wide background: COVID-19 samples collected from the United States, Italy and Spain covered acute and convalescent phases.

The CDR3 is made up of 11 amino acids. Trimming stripped 5 bases from V and 15 bases from J, with 14 bases between. TCRdb keeps only in-frame clones here, not all; method: immunoSEQ multiplex PCR. The sample includes about 210,000 clones, around nine tenths of them seen just once. Material for sequencing was peripheral blood. The chain has TRBV12-3 or TRBV12-4 and TRBJ2-1; D might be TRBD2 (6 bases). The clonotype originates from a young man with active or convalescent COVID-19. Written as DNA, the CDR3 is TGTGCCAGCAGTGGCACGGGGACTCTGTTCTTC. As protein: CASSGTGTLFF.